The clone carrying this T cell receptor (beta chain) has only a few counts. Patients chosen for sequencing had CD8+CD57+ cells that had expanded, as shown by flow cytometry. Untreated patients provided the blood samples, with no therapy given before sampling. According to the study, genomic DNA was the template for TCR beta VDJ and CDR3 profiling. TCRdb reprocessed the reads via MiXCR and lists one record per CDR3 protein. The sample has 220,000 or so distinct CDR3 sequences, 50% to 70% seen once. This sample is drawn from a study of CD8+CD57+ T cells in acquired aplastic anemia. Study background: Sorted CD4+ and CD8+ cells yielded roughly 3.5 ug of DNA on average.

CDR1 and CDR2 from the germline V gene are LNHDA and SQIVND (reference sequence). This CDR3 comprises 14 residues. Trimming removed 5 bases at V and 2 bases at J, with 13 bases between. The chain uses TRBV19 and TRBJ2-7; the D gene is possibly TRBD1 (5 bases). Specimen: sorted CD4+, CD8+, or CD8+CD57+ T cells (not recorded which) from PBMCs. This TCR was sampled from a human donor with aplastic anemia. The CDR3 DNA sequence: TGTGCCAGTAGTGGACAATTTGGGGCCTACGAGCAGTACTTC. It encodes CASSGQFGAYEQYF.